The 9 T cell receptor beta chains given below trace back to one sample, sequenced in a study of blood T cells in healthy people across ages. Alongside a J-beta primer mix, a sample-barcoded 5' primer served in a second PCR lasting roughly 7 to 11 cycles. TCRdb used MiXCR to reprocess the 5' RACE reads, holding one entry per CDR3 protein. This table holds around 940,000 distinct CDR3 sequences, approximately 50% found once. The material sequenced was blood. These receptors all stem from a woman in her sixties in good health.

J is TRBJ1-1 and V is TRBV20-1; 8 bases map to TRBD1. The CDR3 consists of 17 residues. J was trimmed by 3 bases and V by 0 bases; bases with no gene match: 12. Germline V gene sequence: CDR1 DFQATT, CDR2 SNEGSKA (reference sequence). The CDR3: CSARDGFRGRSDTEAFF. The CDR3 region has the DNA TGCAGTGCTAGAGATGGGTTCAGGGGGCGTTCCGACACTGAAGCTTTCTTT.

The chain links TRBV12-3 or TRBV12-4 to TRBJ1-4; maybe TRBD1 (5 bases). Between the trimmed V and J ends, which lost 5 bases and 2 bases, there was a span of 9 bases. This CDR3 has 14 amino acids. The CDR3, as DNA: TGTGCCAGCAGTGGACACACGACTAATGAAAAACTGTTTTTT. This gives the protein CASSGHTTNEKLFF.

In its sample, this clonotype was seen a few times. CDR3 region: CASSFLTSGLPEQYF. As DNA, the CDR3 is TGTGCCAGCAGTTTCCTGACTAGCGGGCTCCCCGAGCAGTACTTC. J is TRBJ2-5 and V is TRBV12-3 or TRBV12-4; 10 positions agree with TRBD2. The DNA end lines up better with TRBJ2-7; the J call may be wrong. This CDR3 is built from 15 residues.

This clonotype was found a few times. The chain uses TRBV10-3 and TRBJ2-1; D may be TRBD2 (6 bases). Germline CDR1 reads ENHRY; CDR2 reads SYGVKD. V was cut by 3 bases and J by 4 bases, with 13 bases left in between. The CDR3 is 15 residues long. In DNA, the CDR3 is TGTGCCATCAGTGATGAGGGAGGCACTTACAATGAGCAGTTCTTC. This codes for CAISDEGGTYNEQFF.

This clonotype occurred a few times. V gene TRBV29-1 combines with J gene TRBJ2-4; D is possibly TRBD1 (5 bases). V shed 2 bases and J shed 5 bases, with 7 bases lying between them. Germline-derived CDR1 and CDR2 are SQVTM and ANQGSEA. The CDR3 totals 12 residues. The CDR3 region has the DNA TGCAGCGTTGAATGGGGCCAAAACATTCAGTACTTC. Translation: CSVEWGQNIQYF.

This clonotype was seen only a few times. The rearrangement joins TRBV28 to TRBJ2-7, with D hard to call. Trimming took off 1 base at V and 4 bases at J, with 14 bases between the two ends. Germline CDR1 reads MDHEN; CDR2 reads SYDVKM. The CDR3 spans 15 residues. The CDR3 coding sequence is TGTGCCAGCAGTTTATTCGGTGGTAATTTGTACGAGCAGTACTTC. As protein: CASSLFGGNLYEQYF.

V and J are TRBV7-2 and TRBJ1-4, with D possibly being TRBD1 (5 bases). Germline values: CDR1 SGHTA, CDR2 FQGNSA. This CDR3 has 14 amino acids. Trimming cost V 7 bases and J 8 bases, with 17 bases left between them. The CDR3 DNA is TGTGCCAGCACCCTCGGCAGGGTTAACGAAAAACTGTTTTTT. Protein: CASTLGRVNEKLFF.

This sequence joins TRBV20-1 and TRBJ2-7, with D unresolved. CDR3 length equals 14 residues. Germline V gene sequence: CDR1 DFQATT, CDR2 SNEGSKA (reference sequence). With 1 base removed from V and 2 bases from J, the gap between germline ends came to 12 bases. CDR3 residues: CSARVPGGPYEQYF. CDR3 DNA: TGCAGTGCTAGAGTCCCAGGTGGGCCCTACGAGCAGTACTTC.

The gene calls are TRBV29-1 and TRBJ1-2; D unclear. CDR1 and CDR2 from the germline V gene are SQVTM and ANQGSEA. The CDR3 is made up of 12 amino acids. V was shortened by 3 bases and J by 4 bases, with 9 bases between the two germline ends. In nucleotides, the CDR3 is TGCAGCGTTGAGGCAGGCTTCTATGGCTACACCTTC. This sequence encodes CSVEAGFYGYTF.